The present TCR beta chain was sequenced within a study of blood T cell repertoires in COVID-19. Measured with immunoSEQ multiplex PCR; TCRdb has only the in-frame clones, and not every one. The table shows hundreds of thousands of clones, with around 91% occurring only once. In germline, CDR1 is ENHRY, CDR2 SYGVKD. This CDR3 has 15 residues. Germline trimming cut 7 bases from V and 3 bases from J; bases unmatched to any gene: 11. The clonotype originates from a woman aged 35 to 49 with COVID-19, enrolled during active disease. The sample consisted of peripheral blood. V usage is TRBV10-3 and J usage is TRBJ2-5; 7 bases map to TRBD1. CDR3 sequence: CAINNLQGDEETQYF. In DNA form, the CDR3 reads TGTGCCATCAACAATCTTCAGGGGGACGAAGAGACCCAGTACTTC.